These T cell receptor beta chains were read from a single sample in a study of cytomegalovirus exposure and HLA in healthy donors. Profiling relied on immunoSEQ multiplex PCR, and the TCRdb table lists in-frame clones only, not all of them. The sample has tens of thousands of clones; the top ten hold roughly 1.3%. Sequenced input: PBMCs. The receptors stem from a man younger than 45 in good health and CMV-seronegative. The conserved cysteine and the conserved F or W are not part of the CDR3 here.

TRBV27,ASSLSIGLGAYEQY
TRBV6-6,ASSYSRTAGEKLF
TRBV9,ASSVAMNRAYKDTQY
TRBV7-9,ASSQGLALSSGANVLT
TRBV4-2,ASTEPRGVGTQY
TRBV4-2,ASSQGDSNQPQH
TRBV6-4,ASTPQGQEETQY
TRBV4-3,ASSQDVARLRTDTQY
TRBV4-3,ASSQDTRGRGSEGSSYEQY
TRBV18,ASSPPEERETQY
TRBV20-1,SALRQGGYT
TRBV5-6,ASSRDRGGYSTLH
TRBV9,ASSARDIKGETQY
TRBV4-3,ASSRGQAEAF
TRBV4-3,ASSQDAGHSYNEQF
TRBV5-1,ASSVGSPYEQY
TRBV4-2,ASSPKEGGREQY
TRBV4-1,ASSPRLPGTGGHNEKLF
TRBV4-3,ASSRNTGRTEAF
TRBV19,ASREFGQGRGYT
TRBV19,ASSIREVGYEQY
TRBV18,ASSFDALTGAF
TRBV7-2,ASSLVGGDTGELF
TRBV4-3,ASSPAGTGGEQY
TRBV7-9,ASSLGGRQPQH
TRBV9,ASSSLQTTGELF
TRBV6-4,ASSVGSGYTDTQY
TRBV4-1,ASSQVALEVHNEQF
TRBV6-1,ASSPWTPNTGELF
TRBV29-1,SVRGLAGVPRQDNEQF
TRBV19,ASAVLGGEAF